This TCR beta chain originates from a study of cytomegalovirus exposure and HLA in healthy donors (TCRdb year 2017). Regarding the research as a whole: An earlier analysis of 587 of the donors reported around 280 Gb of sequence data and some 110 million unique TCR beta sequences obtained from roughly 180 million T cells. High-throughput TCR immunosequencing, statistical association of individual TCRs with disease status, and machine learning were combined to predict cytomegalovirus infection status. A handful of DR-DQ haplotypes were treated as single units for association and clustering because of strong linkage in the cohort. The aim of the study was to test whether cataloging public T cell receptors could identify signatures of past pathogen exposure. A later genetic analysis used genome-wide SNP genotypes for about 65% of the roughly 700 donors, treating that subset as a discovery cohort. An earlier analysis of 587 of the donors used high-throughput TCR beta sequencing to judge whether each TCR beta V gene segment behaved as functional or pseudogenic. Donor age, sex, ethnicity and CMV serostatus were compiled alongside the repertoire data. The study profiled the T cell repertoires of fewer than 850 subjects by immunosequencing and related them to cytomegalovirus serostatus. A later analysis re-examined previously published TCR beta repertoires from about 670 donors and added high-resolution HLA genotyping to investigate patterns of TCR occurrence. Both class I and class II loci were covered by HLA typing, at four-digit resolution. The number of donors typed differed by locus, with about 629-640 for A, B, C, DRB1 and DQB1, around 520 for DQA1, 606 for DPA1, and approximately 470 for DPB1. On average, roughly 240,000 unique TCR beta nucleotide sequences were sequenced per donor among a few hundred genotyped donors of the cohort, with around 19% of those sequences being non-productive. The genetic ancestry cluster associated with self-reported Caucasian donors included 80% to 90% of the 300 to 400 genotyped donors. An early release covering some 640 HLA-typed donors comprised about 310 gigabases of sequencing data and 85 million or so unique TCR sequences. In the later analysis, no new phenotypic data were used to find candidate immune exposures; instead, reliance was placed on TCR beta sequences and their occurrence across donors. Along with the roughly 700-subject first cohort, a separate validation cohort of over a hundred different subjects was used. Every discovery cohort repertoire had been produced on one sequencing platform.

Receptors were amplified or captured by the immunoSEQ multiplex PCR assay. For the multiplex PCR, a mixture combining 60 forward primers for TCR Vbeta segments and 13 reverse primers for TCR Jbeta segments was used. The CDR3 region of rearranged TCR beta genes was amplified from genomic DNA by a multiplex PCR assay. On the Illumina HiSeq System, the amplified TCR beta libraries were sequenced as 87-base-pair reads. The source study handled its data this way. A later analysis counted tens of millions of unique TCR beta chains across the 670 or so repertoires, and some 11 million of these chains were shared by at least two donors. Raw reads were error-corrected and collapsed into unique sequences with a nearest-neighbor algorithm that merged closely related sequences to remove PCR and sequencing errors. To assign V, D and J gene segments, CDR3 sequences were aligned to IMGT reference sequences. For a sequence to be retained, at least a six-nucleotide match to both a V gene segment and a J gene segment was required. A rearrangement was called productive if the CDR3 had no stop codons and remained in frame with V and J, and every other rearrangement was called non-productive. Following IMGT convention, CDR3 was defined as the stretch from the second conserved V-encoded cysteine up to the conserved J-encoded phenylalanine. The earlier analysis of 450 to 750 of the donors excluded any sequence lacking an unambiguous match to a single V gene segment. An earlier analysis of some 500 of the donors classified V segments as functional when productive rearrangements were above 56.7% and as segregating when the standard deviation between donors was above 5%. A statistical classification framework was built to diagnose cytomegalovirus status from the catalog of TCR beta chain sequences. In a later analysis, V and J genes were assigned by comparing TCR nucleotide sequences against IMGT/GENE-DB human TR gene sequences. The TCRdist pipeline was used in a later analysis to assign CDR3 sequences and most-parsimonious VDJ recombination scenarios. In a later analysis, each TCR beta chain was defined by its CDR3 amino acid sequence together with its V-gene family, and reads without a unique V-gene family were excluded. To address suspected cross-contamination and a sequencing artifact, a later analysis removed a few hundred highly shared, low-generation-probability nucleotide sequences. A later analysis calculated a clonal expansion index for each public chain from normalized within-repertoire ranks of inferred template counts. Generation probabilities in a later analysis came from a VDJ recombination model fitted to out-of-frame rearrangements, and those results were checked against IGoR. A later analysis scored TCR-TCR, TCR-HLA and TCR-CMV co-occurrence with hypergeometric tests, applying a repertoire-size bias correction to TCR pairs. To estimate false discovery rates, a later analysis permuted the HLA or CMV assignments 20 times. In a later analysis, co-occurring TCRs were grouped with DBSCAN, and TCRdist sequence similarity was added when clustering was performed within HLA-allele-positive subsets. Co-occurrence clustering excluded repertoires with fewer than 30,000 or more than 120,000 public chains, plus five with anomalous nucleotide sharing. TCRdb took over this immuneACCESS table, retaining in-frame rearrangements with V and J assigned. Such tables are incomplete; in checked studies, under half of the missing clones stem from an unresolved V gene, and the remainder is unexplained. For V, J and clone size, that table is used; D and trimming come from the DNA. The sample records roughly 200,000 clones, roughly four fifths of which are singletons. 1.5% to 2% of the sample goes to the ten largest clones.

General conclusions and limits of the study: Assigning TCR associations to individual alleles was difficult when HLA alleles, especially DR and DQ, strongly co-occurred. According to the authors, the approach could potentially be generalized to other disease states and immunological phenotypes. In vitro tests confirmed that a few of the cytomegalovirus-associated TCR beta chains recognize cytomegalovirus antigens. Because some donors lacked HLA typing at each locus, the association tests relied only on the typed subset. A later analysis reported that several top co-occurrence clusters appeared linked to parvovirus B19, influenza, CMV and Epstein-Barr virus. In this cohort, only TCR beta chains were sequenced, and detectable features were limited by the absence of alpha or paired-chain data. An earlier analysis of several hundred of the donors showed that most TCR beta V segments appeared in productive rearrangements either about 90% or about 30% of the time, which broadly matched IMGT annotations. Presence/absence analyses assumed roughly uniform sequencing depth across donors, an assumption that may not hold. According to a later genetic analysis, donors in an Asian-associated ancestry cluster had fewer N-insertions in productive TCRs than the roughly 700-donor mean. A further reported finding was that TCR beta sequences accurately predicted the HLA-A and HLA-B alleles for most subjects in the first cohort. Most CMV-associated TCR beta chains appeared to be HLA-restricted in a later analysis, and the HLA associations seemed to be driven largely by CMV exposure. In a later genetic analysis, a missense DCLRE1C variant was associated with V-gene and J-gene trimming of TCR beta chains, and the association was replicated in an independent cohort. A later analysis found that HLA-associated TCR beta chains were more clonally expanded and had lower generation probabilities than equally common non-associated chains. Correlated functional status among segregating V segments might be attributable to linkage disequilibrium, but an unknown experimental factor could not be ruled out. A cluster of highly shared sequence variants was judged likely to represent a technical artifact of the sequencing pipeline. Because counts were too low, seventeen rarely observed V segments, including chromosome 9 orphons, were excluded from the earlier analysis of 587 of the donors. In the study, about 150 TCR beta chains were listed as associated with cytomegalovirus. While some public TCRs were present in many individuals, most TCR sequences turned up only very rarely across donors. Specific HLA alleles were associated with 15,000 to 20,000 TCR beta sequences at a false discovery rate of 0.05 in a later analysis. According to a later analysis, TCR association rates differed among HLA loci, with DRB1 alleles showing the most associated TCRs and HLA-C alleles showing the fewest. CMV serostatus was the only immune exposure information available for the cohort. In both the original and validation cohorts, the classifier was reported to diagnose cytomegalovirus status with high specificity and sensitivity.

The cohort consisted of fewer than 700 healthy bone marrow donors. Cohort members were all nominally healthy when sampled, although unrecorded immune exposures were likely present. The donor was CMV seronegative and belonged to the group of several hundred seronegative cohort members. Every donor gave a peripheral blood sample, and the peripheral blood mononuclear cells from that sample were used for TCR beta sequencing. The Qiagen DNeasy Blood Extraction Kit was used to extract genomic DNA from the blood cell samples. As for this clone: It has no known antigen specificity. Per-base qualities were not stored, and no clone one base away is much larger.

The sequence was obtained from a man aged 25-45 years in good health and CMV-seronegative. The sample consisted of PBMCs.

The CDR3 loop reads CASRYDRGNYYEQYF. The DNA sequence follows: TGTGCCAGCAGATATGACAGGGGAAACTATTACGAGCAGTACTTC. The rearrangement combines TRBV6-1 with TRBJ2-7; a stretch of 8 junction bases matches TRBD1. Including cysteine and phenylalanine, the CDR3 has 15 amino acids. CDR3 DNA is the only sequence kept; it has 45 bases, read in frame from the first base. The germline V gene sets CDR1 to MNHNS and CDR2 to SASEGT. The junction shows trimming of 6 bases on V and 4 bases on J, and the gene matches do not reach 11 bases of it.